A single sample is the source of the 11 T cell receptor beta chains below, sequenced in a study of technical replicates of blood from several donors. The protocol was immunoSEQ multiplex PCR, while the TCRdb copy is restricted to in-frame clones and leaves out a portion. This repertoire shows under 110,000 clones, 95% to 96% found once; its top ten account for approximately 0.2%. The specimen sequenced was T cells isolated from PBMCs. These receptor sequences come from a human donor in good health.

This rearrangement joins TRBV5-4 to TRBJ2-4, with 7 bases lining up with TRBD2. Germline lookup yields CDR1 SGHNT and CDR2 YYREEE (reference sequence). CDR3 length: 15 amino acids. Trimming removed 4 bases from V and 0 bases from J; junction bases left unmatched: 4. CDR3 sequence (DNA): TGTGCCAGCAGCCCGACGGGGGGAGCCAAAAACATTCAGTACTTC. It is translated as CASSPTGGAKNIQYF. Looking up the rest from reference TRBV5-4 and TRBJ2-4 gives the full variable domain: ETGVTQSPTHLIKTRGQQVTLRCSSQSGHNTVSWYQQALGQGPQFIFQYYREEENGRGNFPPRFSGLQFPNYSSELNVNALELDDSALYLCASSPTGGAKNIQYFGAGTRLSVL.

V and J are TRBV11-2 and TRBJ2-1; no firm D call. Germline V gene lookup returns CDR1 SGHAT and CDR2 FQNNGV. Trimming took 6 bases from V and 5 from J, leaving 5 bases between them. There are 11 residues in the CDR3. The CDR3 loop reads CASRQNNEQFF. CDR3 DNA sequence: TGTGCCAGCAGACAGAACAATGAGCAGTTCTTC.

V gene TRBV25-1 combines with J gene TRBJ2-5; the D gene is possibly TRBD2 (6 bases). Germline V gene sequence: CDR1 MGHDK, CDR2 SYGVNS. Trimming pared 5 bases from V and 1 base from J, leaving 14 bases between. There are 15 residues in the CDR3. The CDR3 sequence is CASSPRAGSQETQYF. The CDR3 bases are TGTGCCAGCAGTCCTCGGGCGGGATCCCAAGAGACCCAGTACTTC.

The rearrangement uses TRBV11-2 and TRBJ2-1; D not certain. CDR3 length: 17 residues. The germline gives CDR1 SGHAT, CDR2 FQNNGV. The V end was cut by 5 bases, the J end by 1 base, with 18 bases between. The CDR3 is CASSLKSAASSYNEQFF. CDR3 bases: TGTGCCAGCAGCCTTAAAAGCGCCGCCAGTTCCTACAATGAGCAGTTCTTC.

In its sample, this clone was seen once. V and J are TRBV19 and TRBJ2-6; no firm D call. The CDR3 has 15 amino acids. Trimming pared 1 base from V and 4 bases from J, leaving 8 bases between. Germline V CDR1 and CDR2: LNHDA, SQIVND (reference sequence). CDR3 amino acids: CASSIGTRGANVLTF. In nucleotides, the CDR3 is TGTGCCAGTAGTATAGGTACGAGAGGGGCCAACGTCCTGACTTTC.

The chain employs TRBV4-1 and TRBJ2-2; no firm D call. Germline loops: CDR1 MGHRA, CDR2 YSYEKL. This CDR3 is built from 17 residues. The V gene lost 2 bases and the J gene lost 6 bases, with 19 bases spanning the gap. CDR3 sequence: CASSQRRHVSTPGELFF. CDR3 DNA sequence: TGCGCCAGCAGCCAACGCAGACACGTATCGACACCCGGGGAGCTGTTTTTT.

This clone has just one count. The chain has TRBV28 and TRBJ2-5, with 10 positions matching TRBD1. Germline CDR1 is MDHEN and CDR2 is SYDVKM. The CDR3 spans 18 residues. The ends lost 6 bases at V and 6 bases at J; junction bases unmatched: 19. The CDR3 loop is CASSRSHLRDRGGQTQYF. In DNA, the CDR3 is TGTGCCAGCAGCCGTTCTCACCTCCGGGACAGGGGCGGACAGACCCAGTACTTC.

CDR3 residues: CASSYQKGPGNTIYF. The CDR3 nucleotides read TGTGCCAGCAGTTACCAAAAGGGGCCTGGAAACACCATATATTTT. The chain carries TRBV6-5 and TRBJ1-3, with D possibly being TRBD1 (5 bases). This CDR3 is 15 amino acids long. V was cut by 2 bases and J by 2 bases, with 10 bases left in between. Germline V gene sequence: CDR1 MNHEY, CDR2 SVGAGI.

Written as DNA, the CDR3 is TGCGCCAGCAGCTTCTCCGGGACAGGGCGCCTGGATGAGCAGTTCTTC. Its protein product is CASSFSGTGRLDEQFF. This chain uses TRBV5-1 with TRBJ2-1; TRBD1 matches 9 bases. The CDR3 is 16 residues long. Germline V lookup: CDR1 SGHRS, CDR2 YFSETQ. With V trimmed by 2 bases and J by 8 bases, 11 bases remained unmatched. The full variable domain, in which reference TRBV5-1 and TRBJ2-1 provide the parts outside the CDR3, is KAGVTQTPRYLIKTRGQQVTLSCSPISGHRSVSWYQQTPGQGLQFLFEYFSETQRNKGNFPGRFSGRQFSNSRSEMNVSTLELGDSALYLCASSFSGTGRLDEQFFGPGTRLTVL.

This chain connects TRBV7-9 to TRBJ2-2, with D unresolved. The CDR3 totals 11 residues. CDR1 is SEHNR and CDR2 is FQNEAQ in the germline V gene (reference sequence). The V end was cut by 2 bases, the J end by 8 bases, with 3 bases between. This chain's CDR3 is CASSLLGELFF. As DNA, the CDR3 is TGTGCCAGCAGCTTATTAGGGGAGCTGTTTTTT.

This clone was detected only once. V gene TRBV7-9 combines with J gene TRBJ2-7; 7 nucleotides line up with TRBD1. V dropped 5 bases and J dropped 4; count of bases not matched to a gene: 11. CDR3 size: 15 residues. Germline V gene data show CDR1 as SEHNR and CDR2 as FQNEAQ (reference sequence). The CDR3 DNA reads as TGTGCCAGCAGCCCACAGGACAGGTGGATATACGAGCAGTACTTC. Its translation is CASSPQDRWIYEQYF.